This record covers a single T cell receptor (beta chain). At least ten counts were recorded for this clonotype. Its recognized antigen is unknown. No quality values exist for individual bases; no much larger clone is one base distant. The data belong to a study of T cells after yellow fever vaccination (dated by TCRdb to between 2019 and 2020). Study-level background: Libraries from fractions with low cell numbers were prepared with the SMART-Seq v4 Ultra Low Input RNA kit. Two healthy male donors made up the cohort, one aged 18 to 30 years and the other aged 30 to 39 years. Bulk PBMC replicates and cell subsets were isolated from blood drawn at multiple timepoints before and after both primary and secondary immunization. To follow T-cell clones before and after primary and booster YFV17D yellow fever vaccination, bulk TCR alpha and beta repertoires were sequenced over time.

CDR1 and CDR2 are drawn from the germline V gene: SGHTA, FQGNSA. Including the terminal cysteine and phenylalanine, the CDR3 comprises 17 residues. CDR3 DNA is the only sequence kept; it has 51 bases, read in frame from the first base. Unmatched junction bases come to 19, with V trimmed by 1 base and J by 11 bases. Sample treatment or condition, as interpreted from the label and publication: live attenuated yellow fever vaccine strain. A standard Ficoll-Paque protocol was used to isolate PBMCs from peripheral blood. CD4 and CD8 T-cell fractions were isolated with Dynabeads CD4 and CD8 positive selection kits. RNA was extracted with TriZol from bulk PBMCs, CD4 and CD8 fractions, and dextramer-positive and dextramer-negative fractions. Points the paper makes about the study in general: A small fraction of clonotypes showed up in both the CD4 and CD8 compartments, probably as a result of convergent recombination. After the booster, most clones that had expanded after primary vaccination were detected again (nearly 98% of CD4 and 70% to 90% of CD8), suggesting broad maintenance of memory. Computational filtering was required because FACS-sorted repertoires could contain abundant contaminating clonotypes from the bulk population. The study included only two donors, which limits how far the findings can be generalized. Compared with the primary T-cell response, the secondary T-cell response was faster but weaker, reaching its peak on day 5 rather than on day 15.

TCR cDNA was made using 5'RACE template switching, a step that added a universal primer site and unique molecular identifiers. cDNA synthesis was primed from both the TCR alpha and TCR beta constant segments. Two PCR steps were used to amplify libraries, with sample barcodes and sequencing adapters being added in the second step. Sequencing of the libraries was done on either Illumina HiSeq 2500 (2x100 bp) or NovaSeq (2x150 bp). Per the authors' processing: Demultiplexing of reads and collapsing into UMI consensus sequences were performed with MIGEC, and V(D)J alignment was carried out with MiXCR. Clonotypes responding to the vaccine were identified with edgeR on replicate PBMC samples, with the criteria of FDR below 0.01 and a log2 fold change above 5 up to day 15. Each bulk clonotype was labeled CD4 or CD8 based on which sequenced repertoire, CD4 or CD8, contained the clonotype at higher abundance. TCRdb trimmed public reads at Q25 via fastp, called clones via MiXCR and kept in-frame beta chains. Rows with one shared CDR3 protein collapse into an entry with the most common genes and DNA. The V and J calls come from TCRdb's annotation, not from the publication. The sample table holds 240,000 or so distinct CDR3 sequences, of which less than 9% were seen once. The ten largest clones take up 0.85% of the sample.

Sample: CD4+ T cells sorted from PBMCs, taken 15 days after the yellow fever booster vaccination. The receptor was derived from a man aged 25-45 years who received the YFV17D yellow fever vaccine. The chain is encoded by TRBV7-2 joined to TRBJ1-1; 7 central bases correspond to TRBD1. Here is the DNA: TGTGCCAGCAGCTTAGGCGGCTCTAAAGGGACAGCGTTCGCCGCTTTCTTT. Its protein reads: CASSLGGSKGTAFAAFF.